Given below is one T cell receptor (beta chain) in context. Germline V gene sequence: CDR1 SGHAT, CDR2 FQNNGV. The ends were cut back, 5 bases at V and 6 bases at J, with 16 bases in the middle. This CDR3 region has 14 residues. Here immunoSEQ multiplex PCR was the method, and the copy in TCRdb shows in-frame clones only, minus some. The table has about 300,000 clones, roughly nine tenths seen once. This entry belongs to a study of blood T cell repertoires in COVID-19. Sequences were obtained from peripheral blood. This chain links TRBV11-2 with TRBJ2-5; TRBD2 is a possible D gene (5 bases). The sequence came from a woman under 40 with COVID-19, enrolled during active disease. The CDR3 region has the DNA TGTGCCAGCAGCCGGTTGCGGGTTGGGCAGACCCAGTACTTC. This sequence encodes CASSRLRVGQTQYF.